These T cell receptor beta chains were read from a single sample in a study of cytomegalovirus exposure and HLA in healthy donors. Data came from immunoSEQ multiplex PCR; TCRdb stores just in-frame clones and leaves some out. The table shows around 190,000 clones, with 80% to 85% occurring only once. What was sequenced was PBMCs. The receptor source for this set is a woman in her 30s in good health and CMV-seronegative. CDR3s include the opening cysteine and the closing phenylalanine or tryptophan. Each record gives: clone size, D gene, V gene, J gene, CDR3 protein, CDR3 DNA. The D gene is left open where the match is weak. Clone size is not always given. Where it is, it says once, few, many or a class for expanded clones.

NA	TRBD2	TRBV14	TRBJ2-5	CASSLLRLAARTQYF	TGTGCCAGCAGCCTTTTACGACTAGCGGCGAGGACCCAGTACTTC
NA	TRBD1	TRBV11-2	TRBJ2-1	CASRPGQGLGNEQFF	TGTGCCAGCAGACCAGGACAGGGGTTGGGTAATGAGCAGTTCTTC
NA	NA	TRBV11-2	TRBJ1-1	CASSPFGGDTEAFF	TGTGCCAGCAGCCCCTTCGGCGGGGACACTGAAGCTTTCTTT
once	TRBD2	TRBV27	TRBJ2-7	CASWTSLSYEQYF	TGTGCCTCCTGGACTAGCCTCTCCTACGAGCAGTACTTC
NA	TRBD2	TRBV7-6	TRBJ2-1	CASSLGTGLAGGNGEQFF	TGTGCCAGCAGCTTAGGCACCGGACTAGCGGGAGGGAACGGCGAGCAGTTCTTC
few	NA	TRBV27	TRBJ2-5	CASSRLGETQYF	TGTGCCAGCAGCCGACTAGGGGAGACCCAGTACTTC
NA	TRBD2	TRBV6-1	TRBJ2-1	CASSEAWERASGRAYNEQFF	TGTGCCAGCAGTGAAGCTTGGGAAAGGGCTAGCGGGAGGGCCTACAATGAGCAGTTCTTC
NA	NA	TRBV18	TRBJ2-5	CASSPWSQETQYF	TGTGCCAGCTCACCGTGGAGCCAAGAGACCCAGTACTTC
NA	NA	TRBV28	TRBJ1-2	CASSLPSQGNYGYTF	TGTGCCAGCAGTTTACCCTCGCAGGGGAACTATGGCTACACCTTC
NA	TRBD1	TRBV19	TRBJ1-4	CASSPGTGIIQKLFF	TGTGCCAGTAGTCCCGGGACAGGAATTATTCAAAAACTGTTTTTT
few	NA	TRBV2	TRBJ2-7	CASRGGGYYDEQYF	TGTGCCAGCAGGGGAGGTGGATACTACGATGAGCAGTACTTC
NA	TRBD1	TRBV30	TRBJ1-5	CAWTGQSNQPQHF	TGTGCCTGGACGGGACAGAGCAATCAGCCCCAGCATTTT
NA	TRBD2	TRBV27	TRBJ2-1	CASRPGLARGSANSYNEQFF	TGTGCCAGCAGACCTGGACTAGCACGAGGGTCGGCGAACTCCTACAATGAGCAGTTCTTC
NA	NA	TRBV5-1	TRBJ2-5	CASSSDAGKRETQYF	TGCGCCAGCAGCTCCGACGCCGGGAAACGAGAGACCCAGTACTTC
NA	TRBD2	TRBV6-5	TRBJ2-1	CASSYLLAGDYNEQFF	TGTGCCAGCAGTTACCTATTAGCGGGGGACTACAATGAGCAGTTCTTC
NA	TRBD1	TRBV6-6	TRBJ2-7	CASSYSGTGIEQYF	TGTGCCAGCAGTTACTCGGGGACAGGGATCGAGCAGTACTTC
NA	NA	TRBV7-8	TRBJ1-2	CASSLGGDNAGYTF	TGTGCCAGCAGCTTAGGTGGAGATAATGCAGGCTACACCTTC
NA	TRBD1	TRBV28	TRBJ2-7	CASNLPTGGLGEQYF	TGTGCCAGCAACTTACCGACAGGGGGCTTGGGCGAGCAGTACTTC
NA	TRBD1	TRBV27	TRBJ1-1	CASSLSVKPGQTMNTEAFF	TGTGCCAGCAGTTTATCGGTCAAGCCGGGACAGACTATGAACACTGAAGCTTTCTTT
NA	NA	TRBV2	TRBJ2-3	CASNPPGDTQYF	TGTGCCAGCAACCCCCCCGGGGATACGCAGTATTTT
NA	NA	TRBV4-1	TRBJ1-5	CASSQDEERQPQHF	TGCGCCAGCAGCCAAGATGAGGAGCGTCAGCCCCAGCATTTT
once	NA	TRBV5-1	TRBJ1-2	CASSSGRDIGYTF	TGCGCCAGCAGCTCGGGCAGGGATATCGGCTACACCTTC
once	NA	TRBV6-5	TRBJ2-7	CASSYRSRGYEQYF	TGTGCCAGCAGTTACCGATCTAGAGGCTACGAGCAGTACTTC
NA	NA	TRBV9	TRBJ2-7	CASSVDGSSYEQYF	TGTGCCAGCAGCGTAGATGGCAGCTCCTACGAGCAGTACTTC
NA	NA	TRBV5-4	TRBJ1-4	CASSLGGGLDEKLFF	TGTGCCAGCAGCTTAGGCGGAGGGTTGGATGAAAAACTGTTTTTT
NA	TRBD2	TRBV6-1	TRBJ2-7	CASSEVATSGGLYEQYF	TGTGCCAGCAGTGAAGTAGCGACTAGCGGGGGGTTATACGAGCAGTACTTC
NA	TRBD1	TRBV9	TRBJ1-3	CASSPGGQSSGNTIYF	TGTGCCAGCAGCCCAGGGGGGCAAAGCTCTGGAAACACCATATATTTT
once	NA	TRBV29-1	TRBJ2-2	CSCGEGGTGELFF	TGCAGCTGTGGGGAAGGGGGCACCGGGGAGCTGTTTTTT
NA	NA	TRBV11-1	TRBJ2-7	CASSLVSSLSYEQYF	TGTGCCAGCAGCTTAGTATCGTCCCTCTCCTACGAGCAGTACTTC
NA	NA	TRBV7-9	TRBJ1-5	CASSQDTYQPQHF	TGTGCCAGCAGCCAGGACACCTATCAGCCCCAGCATTTT
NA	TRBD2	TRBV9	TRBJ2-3	CASSPFGTSGTDTQYF	TGTGCCAGCAGCCCATTCGGGACTAGCGGCACAGATACGCAGTATTTT
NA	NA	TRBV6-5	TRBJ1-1	CASISTANTEAFF	TGTGCCAGCATCTCGACAGCGAACACTGAAGCTTTCTTT
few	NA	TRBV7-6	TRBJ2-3	CASSSRGDTQYF	TGTGCCAGCAGCTCCCGGGGGGATACGCAGTATTTT
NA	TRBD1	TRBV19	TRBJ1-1	CASSIDRGDREAFF	TGTGCCAGTAGTATAGATCGGGGGGACAGGGAAGCTTTCTTT
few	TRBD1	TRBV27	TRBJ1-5	CASSGTAGRPQHF	TGTGCCAGCAGCGGGACAGCAGGACGGCCCCAGCATTTT
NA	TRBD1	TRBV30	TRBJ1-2	CAWRWTGIYGYTF	TGTGCCTGGAGATGGACAGGGATCTATGGCTACACCTTC
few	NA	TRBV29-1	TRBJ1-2	CSVQGLGVGYTF	TGCAGCGTGCAGGGACTGGGAGTAGGCTACACCTTC